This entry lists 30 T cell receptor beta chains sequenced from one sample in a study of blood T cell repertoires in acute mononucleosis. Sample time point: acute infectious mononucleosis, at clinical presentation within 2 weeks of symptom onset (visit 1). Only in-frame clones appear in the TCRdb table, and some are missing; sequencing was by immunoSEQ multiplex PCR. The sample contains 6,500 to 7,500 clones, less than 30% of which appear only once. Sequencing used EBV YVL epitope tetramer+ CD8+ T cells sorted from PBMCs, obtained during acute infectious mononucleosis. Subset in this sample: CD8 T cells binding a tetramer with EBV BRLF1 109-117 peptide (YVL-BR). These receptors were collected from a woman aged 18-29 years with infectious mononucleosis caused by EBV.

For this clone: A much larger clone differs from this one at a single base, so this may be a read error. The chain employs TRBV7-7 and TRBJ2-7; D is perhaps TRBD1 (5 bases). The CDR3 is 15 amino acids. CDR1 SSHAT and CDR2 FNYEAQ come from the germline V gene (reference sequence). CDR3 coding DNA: TGCGCCAGCAGCCAAGTGCGAGACAGCCCCTACGAGCAGTACTTC. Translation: CASSQVRDSPYEQYF.

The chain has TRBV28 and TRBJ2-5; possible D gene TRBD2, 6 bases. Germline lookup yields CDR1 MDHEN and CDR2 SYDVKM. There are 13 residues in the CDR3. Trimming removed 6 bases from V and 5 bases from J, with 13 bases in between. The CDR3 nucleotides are TGTGCCAGCAGGCGGACTACCCTTGAGACCCAGTACTTC. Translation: CASRRTTLETQYF.

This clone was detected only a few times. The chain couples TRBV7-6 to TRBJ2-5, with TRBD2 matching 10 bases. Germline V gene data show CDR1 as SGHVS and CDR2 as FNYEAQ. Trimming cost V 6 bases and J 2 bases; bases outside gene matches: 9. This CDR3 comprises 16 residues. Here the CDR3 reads CASSDSPLAGQETQYF. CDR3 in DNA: TGTGCCAGCAGTGACTCACCACTAGCGGGGCAAGAGACCCAGTACTTC. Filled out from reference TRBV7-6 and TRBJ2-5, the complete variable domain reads GAGVSQSPRYKVTKRGQDVALRCDPISGHVSLYWYRQALGQGPEFLTYFNYEAQQDKSGLPNDRFSAERPEGSISTLTIQRTEQRDSAMYRCASSDSPLAGQETQYFGPGTRLLVL.

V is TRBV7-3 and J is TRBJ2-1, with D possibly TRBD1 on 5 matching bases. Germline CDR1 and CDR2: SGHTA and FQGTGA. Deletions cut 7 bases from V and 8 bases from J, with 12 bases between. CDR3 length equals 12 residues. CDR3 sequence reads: CASILIGDEQFF. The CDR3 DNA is TGTGCCAGCATTCTGATAGGGGATGAGCAGTTCTTC.

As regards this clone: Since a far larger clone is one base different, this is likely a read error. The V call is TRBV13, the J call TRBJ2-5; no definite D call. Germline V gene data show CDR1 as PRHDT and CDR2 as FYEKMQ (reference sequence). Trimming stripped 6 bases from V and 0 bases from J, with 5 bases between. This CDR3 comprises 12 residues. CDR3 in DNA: TGTGCCAGCAGTGGGTACCAAGAGACCCAGTACTTC. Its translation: CASSGYQETQYF. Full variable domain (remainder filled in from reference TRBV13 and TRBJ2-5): AAGVIQSPRHLIKEKRETATLKCYPIPRHDTVYWYQQGPGQDPQFLISFYEKMQSDKGSIPDRFSAQQFSDYHSELNMSSLELGDSALYFCASSGYQETQYFGPGTRLLVL.

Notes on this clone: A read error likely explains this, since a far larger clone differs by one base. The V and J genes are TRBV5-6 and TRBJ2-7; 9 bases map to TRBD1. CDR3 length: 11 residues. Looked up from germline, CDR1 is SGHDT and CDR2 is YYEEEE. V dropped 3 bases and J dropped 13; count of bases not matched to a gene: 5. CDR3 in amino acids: CASSSTTGGYF. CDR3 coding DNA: TGTGCCAGCAGCTCAACGACAGGGGGATACTTC.

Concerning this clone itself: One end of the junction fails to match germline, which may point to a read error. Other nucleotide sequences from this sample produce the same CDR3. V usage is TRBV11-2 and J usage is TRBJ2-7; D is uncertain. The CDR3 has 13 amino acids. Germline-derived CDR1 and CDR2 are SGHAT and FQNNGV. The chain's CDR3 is CASSQEWAYEQYF. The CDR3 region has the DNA TGCGCCAGCAGCCAAGAGTGGGCCTACGAGCAGTACTTC.

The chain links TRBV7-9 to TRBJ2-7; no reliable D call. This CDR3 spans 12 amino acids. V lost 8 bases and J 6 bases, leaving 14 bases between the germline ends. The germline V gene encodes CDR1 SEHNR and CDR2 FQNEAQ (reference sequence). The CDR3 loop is CASLSLAGEQYF. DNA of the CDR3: TGTGCCAGCCTTTCCTTGGCCGGCGAGCAGTACTTC.

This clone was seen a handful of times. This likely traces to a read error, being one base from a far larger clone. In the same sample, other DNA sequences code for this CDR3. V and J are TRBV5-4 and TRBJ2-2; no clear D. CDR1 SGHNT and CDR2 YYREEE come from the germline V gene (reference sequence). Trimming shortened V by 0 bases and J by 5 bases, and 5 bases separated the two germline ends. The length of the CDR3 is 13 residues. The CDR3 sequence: CASSLAGTGELFF. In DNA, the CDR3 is TGTGCCAGCAGCTTGGCCGGAACCGGGGAGCTGTTTTTT.

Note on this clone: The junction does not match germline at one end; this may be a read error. For the CDR3, the DNA is TGTGCCAGCAGCCCGGGTACCCTGGTAGGGACTGAAGCTTTCTTT. Protein: CASSPGTLVGTEAFF. V is TRBV23-1 and J is TRBJ1-1, with D hard to call. TRBV23-1 falls under the ORF class, with uncertain function. This CDR3 region has 15 residues.

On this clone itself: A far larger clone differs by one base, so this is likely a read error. The CDR3 DNA reads TGCAGCGTTGGACCGACGACTAGCGGGAGGTACAATGAGCATTTCTTC. It encodes CSVGPTTSGRYNEHFF. The rearrangement joins TRBV29-1 to TRBJ2-1, with 13 bases aligning to TRBD2. Germline lookup yields CDR1 SQVTM and CDR2 ANQGSEA. There are 16 residues in the CDR3.

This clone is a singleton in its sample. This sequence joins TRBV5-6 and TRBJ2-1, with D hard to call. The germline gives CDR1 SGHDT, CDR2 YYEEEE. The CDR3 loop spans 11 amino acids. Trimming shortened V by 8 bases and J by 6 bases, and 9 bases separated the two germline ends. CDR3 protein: CASSGFNEQFF. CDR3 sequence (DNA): TGTGCCAGTAGTGGTTTCAATGAGCAGTTCTTC.

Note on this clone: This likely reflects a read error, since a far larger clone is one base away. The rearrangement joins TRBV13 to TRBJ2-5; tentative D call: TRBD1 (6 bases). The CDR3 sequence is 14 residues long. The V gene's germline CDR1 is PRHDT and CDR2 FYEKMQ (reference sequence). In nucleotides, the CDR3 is TGTGCCAGCAGCCCGACGGACAGCCAAGAGGCCCAGTACTTC. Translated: CASSPTDSQEAQYF.

This CDR3 is CASTKQGRETQYF. The CDR3 coding sequence is TGTGCCAGCACCAAACAGGGGCGAGAGACCCAGTACTTC. The chain has TRBV25-1 and TRBJ2-5; TRBD1 matches at 7 bases. With V trimmed by 7 bases and J by 4 bases, 6 bases remained unmatched. Germline assignment: CDR1 MGHDK and CDR2 SYGVNS. The CDR3 has 13 residues.

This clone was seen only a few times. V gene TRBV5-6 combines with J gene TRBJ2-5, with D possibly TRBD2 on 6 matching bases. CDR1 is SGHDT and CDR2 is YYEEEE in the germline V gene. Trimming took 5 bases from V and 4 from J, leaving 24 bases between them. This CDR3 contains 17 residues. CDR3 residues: CASSSTYPGSVGETQYF. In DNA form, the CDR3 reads TGTGCCAGCAGTAGTACTTACCCCGGGAGTGTTGGAGAGACCCAGTACTTC.

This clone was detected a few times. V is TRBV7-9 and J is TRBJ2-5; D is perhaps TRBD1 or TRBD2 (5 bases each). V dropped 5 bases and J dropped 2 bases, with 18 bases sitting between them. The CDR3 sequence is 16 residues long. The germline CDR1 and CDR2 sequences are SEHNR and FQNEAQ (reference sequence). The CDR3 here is CASSQGFQGAQETQYF. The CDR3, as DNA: TGTGCCAGCAGCCAAGGGTTTCAGGGAGCGCAAGAGACCCAGTACTTC.

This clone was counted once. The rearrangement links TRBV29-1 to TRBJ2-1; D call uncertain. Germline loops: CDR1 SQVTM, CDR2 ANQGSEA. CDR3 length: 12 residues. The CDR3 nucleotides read TGCGTTGTGGCAGGCGCAAACAATGAGCAGTTCTTC. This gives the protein CVVAGANNEQFF.

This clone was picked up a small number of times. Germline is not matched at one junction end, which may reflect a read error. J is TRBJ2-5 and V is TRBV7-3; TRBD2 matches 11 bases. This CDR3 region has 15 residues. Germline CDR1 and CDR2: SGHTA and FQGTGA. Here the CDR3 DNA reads TGCGCCAGCAGCCTACTAGCGGGGGAACAAGAGACCCAGTACTTC. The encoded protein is CASSLLAGEQETQYF.

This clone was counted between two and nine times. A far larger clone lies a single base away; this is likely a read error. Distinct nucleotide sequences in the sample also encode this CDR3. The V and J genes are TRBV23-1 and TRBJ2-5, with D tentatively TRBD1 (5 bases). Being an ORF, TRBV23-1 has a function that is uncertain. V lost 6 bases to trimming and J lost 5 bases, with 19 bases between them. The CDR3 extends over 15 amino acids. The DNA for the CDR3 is TGCGCCAGCAGCCAAGATCAGGGTAACCGGGAGACCCAGTACTTC. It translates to CASSQDQGNRETQYF.

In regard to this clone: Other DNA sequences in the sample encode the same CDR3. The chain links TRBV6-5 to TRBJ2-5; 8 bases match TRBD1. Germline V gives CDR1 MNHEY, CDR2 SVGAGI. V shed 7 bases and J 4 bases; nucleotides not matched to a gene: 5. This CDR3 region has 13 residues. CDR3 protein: CASTRQGRETQYF. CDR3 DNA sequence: TGTGCCAGCACACGACAGGGGCGAGAGACCCAGTACTTC.

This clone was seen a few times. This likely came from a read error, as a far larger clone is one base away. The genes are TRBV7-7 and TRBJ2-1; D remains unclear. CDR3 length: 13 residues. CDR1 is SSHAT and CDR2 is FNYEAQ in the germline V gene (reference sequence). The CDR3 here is CASSLLHSNEQFF. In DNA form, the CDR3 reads TGTGCTAGCAGCTTACTGCACAGCAATGAGCAGTTCTTC.

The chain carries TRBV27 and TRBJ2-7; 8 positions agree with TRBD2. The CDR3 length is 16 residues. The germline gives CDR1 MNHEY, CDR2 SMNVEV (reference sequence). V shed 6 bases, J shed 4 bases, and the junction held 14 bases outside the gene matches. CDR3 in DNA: TGTGCCAGCAGCACTCCTAGCGGGTCCTCGCCGTACGAGCAGTACTTC. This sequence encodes CASSTPSGSSPYEQYF.

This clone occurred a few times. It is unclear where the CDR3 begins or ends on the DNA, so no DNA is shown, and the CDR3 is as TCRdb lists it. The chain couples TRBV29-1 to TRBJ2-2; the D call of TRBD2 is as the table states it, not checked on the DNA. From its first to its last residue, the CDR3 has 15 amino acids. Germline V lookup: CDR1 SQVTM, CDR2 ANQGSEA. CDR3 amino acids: CSVDRLAGSGELFFF.

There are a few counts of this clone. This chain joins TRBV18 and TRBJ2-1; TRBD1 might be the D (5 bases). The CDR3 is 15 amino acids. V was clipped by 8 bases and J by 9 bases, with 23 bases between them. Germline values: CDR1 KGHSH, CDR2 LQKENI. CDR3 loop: CASSPDIGWGGEQFF. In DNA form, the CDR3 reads TGTGCCAGCAGTCCCGACATCGGTTGGGGCGGTGAGCAGTTCTTC.

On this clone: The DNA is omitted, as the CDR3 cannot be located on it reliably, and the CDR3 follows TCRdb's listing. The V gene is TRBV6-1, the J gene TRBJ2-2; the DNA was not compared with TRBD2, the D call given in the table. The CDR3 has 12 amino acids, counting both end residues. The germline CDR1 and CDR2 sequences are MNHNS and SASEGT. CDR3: CASTIPGELFFF.

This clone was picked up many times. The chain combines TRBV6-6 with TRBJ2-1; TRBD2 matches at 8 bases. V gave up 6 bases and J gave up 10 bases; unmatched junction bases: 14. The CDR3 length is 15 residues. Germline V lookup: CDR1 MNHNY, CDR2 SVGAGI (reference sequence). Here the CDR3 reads CASRPLLGGAMEQFF. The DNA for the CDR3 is TGTGCCAGCAGACCCCTCCTCGGGGGGGCCATGGAGCAGTTCTTC.

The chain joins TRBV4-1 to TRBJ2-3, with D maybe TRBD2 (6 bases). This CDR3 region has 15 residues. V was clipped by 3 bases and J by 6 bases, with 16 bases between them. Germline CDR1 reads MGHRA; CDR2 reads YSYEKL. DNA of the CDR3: TGCGCCAGCAGCCACCGCCGGGCCGGGGGTGATACGCAGTATTTT. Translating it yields CASSHRRAGGDTQYF.

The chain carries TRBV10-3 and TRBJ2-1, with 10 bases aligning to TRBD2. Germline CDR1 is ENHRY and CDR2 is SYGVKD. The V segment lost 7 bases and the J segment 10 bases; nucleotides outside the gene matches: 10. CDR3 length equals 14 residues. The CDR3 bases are TGTGCCATCACTCCACTAGCGGGGTCGGTCGAGCAGTTCTTC. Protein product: CAITPLAGSVEQFF.

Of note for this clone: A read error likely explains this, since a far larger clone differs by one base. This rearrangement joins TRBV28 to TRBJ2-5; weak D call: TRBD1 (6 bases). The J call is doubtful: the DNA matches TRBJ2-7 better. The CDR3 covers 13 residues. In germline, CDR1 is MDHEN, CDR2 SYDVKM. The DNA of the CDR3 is TGTGCCAGCAGTTGGACAGCCTCCTACGAGCAGTACTTC. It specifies CASSWTASYEQYF.

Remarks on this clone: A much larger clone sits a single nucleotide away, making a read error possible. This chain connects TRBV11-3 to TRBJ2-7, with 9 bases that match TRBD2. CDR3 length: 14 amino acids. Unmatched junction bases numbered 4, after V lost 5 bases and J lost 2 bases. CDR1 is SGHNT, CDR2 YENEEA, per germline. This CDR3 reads CASSHERGAYEQYF. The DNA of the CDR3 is TGTGCCAGCAGCCATGAGCGGGGGGCCTACGAGCAGTACTTC.